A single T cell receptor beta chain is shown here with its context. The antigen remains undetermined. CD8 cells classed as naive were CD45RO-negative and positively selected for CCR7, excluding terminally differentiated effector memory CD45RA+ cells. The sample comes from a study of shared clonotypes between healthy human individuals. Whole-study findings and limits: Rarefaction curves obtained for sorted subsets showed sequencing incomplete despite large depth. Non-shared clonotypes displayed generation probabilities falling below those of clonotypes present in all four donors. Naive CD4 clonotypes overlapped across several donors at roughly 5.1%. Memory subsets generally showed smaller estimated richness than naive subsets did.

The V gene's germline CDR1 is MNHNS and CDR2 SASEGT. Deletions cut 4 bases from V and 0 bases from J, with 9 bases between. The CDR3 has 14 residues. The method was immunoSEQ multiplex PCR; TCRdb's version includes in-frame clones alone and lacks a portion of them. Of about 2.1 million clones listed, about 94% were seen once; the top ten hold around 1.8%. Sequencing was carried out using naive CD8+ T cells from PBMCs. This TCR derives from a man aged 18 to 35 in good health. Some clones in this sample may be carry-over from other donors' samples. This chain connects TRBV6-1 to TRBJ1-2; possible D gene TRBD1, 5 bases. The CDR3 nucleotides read TGTGCCAGCAGTGGTGGGGGGACTAACTATGGCTACACCTTC. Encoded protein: CASSGGGTNYGYTF.